Below, 30 T cell receptor beta chains from the same sample are listed, as sequenced in a study of beta chain features in type 1 diabetes. The whole isolated RNA underwent reverse transcription, so sequencing captured expressed TCRB transcripts. The assay was immunoSEQ multiplex PCR, and TCRdb's table has in-frame clones only and misses some. The sample comprises some 270,000 clones, 11% to 15% of which are singletons, and approximately 0.024% rests with the top ten. The sample was naive CD4+ T cells from blood. These receptors all come from a woman in her 40s in good health.

A few counts support this clone. This chain links TRBV4-2 with TRBJ2-5; tentative D call: TRBD1 (6 bases). This CDR3 has 15 residues. Trimming removed 1 base from V and 5 bases from J, with 14 bases in between. Germline CDR1 reads LGHNA; CDR2 reads YNFKEQ. Here the CDR3 DNA reads TGTGCCAGCAGCCAAGGGGACAAAACTGGCGAGACCCAGTACTTC. It codes for CASSQGDKTGETQYF.

This clone was counted between two and nine times. The chain is built from TRBV5-1 and TRBJ2-7; D may be TRBD1 (5 bases). CDR3 length equals 15 residues. Germline assignment: CDR1 SGHRS and CDR2 YFSETQ. The V end lost 6 bases, the J end lost 2 bases, and 18 bases lay between the germline ends. The CDR3 here is CASTPWGGDAYEQYF. CDR3 bases: TGCGCCAGCACTCCCTGGGGCGGCGATGCCTACGAGCAGTACTTC.

The chain combines TRBV27 with TRBJ2-5, with TRBD1 identical over 7 bases. CDR3 length: 13 residues. Germline values: CDR1 MNHEY, CDR2 SMNVEV (reference sequence). Unmatched junction bases numbered 5, after V lost 5 bases and J lost 5 bases. CDR3 in DNA: TGTGCCAGCAGTCCCGCGGACAGGGAGACCCAGTACTTC. It yields the protein CASSPADRETQYF.

This chain connects TRBV27 to TRBJ2-5; the match to TRBD2 covers 9 bases. The junction had 14 bases not matched to a gene; V was cut back by 2 bases and J by 4 bases. CDR1 and CDR2 from the germline V gene are MNHEY and SMNVEV (reference sequence). The CDR3 is made up of 18 amino acids. The CDR3 protein is CASSLSSSAGGPGETQYF. For the CDR3, the DNA is TGTGCCAGCAGTTTAAGTTCGTCGGCGGGGGGGCCGGGAGAGACCCAGTACTTC.

This clone was counted between two and nine times. This chain links TRBV2 with TRBJ2-2, with TRBD2 matching 9 bases. Trimming cost V 2 bases and J 3 bases; bases outside gene matches: 1. This CDR3 has 15 residues. Looked up from germline, CDR1 is SNHLY and CDR2 is FYNNEI. CDR3 sequence (DNA): TGTGCCAGCAGTGAACTAGCGGGGTACACCGGGGAGCTGTTTTTT. It codes for CASSELAGYTGELFF.

V usage is TRBV5-1 and J usage is TRBJ2-7, with 7 bases fitting TRBD2. V gave up 0 bases and J gave up 5 bases; unmatched junction bases: 5. Germline V gene sequence: CDR1 SGHRS, CDR2 YFSETQ. There are 14 residues in the CDR3. CDR3 protein: CASSLGEGRHEQYF. CDR3 DNA sequence: TGCGCCAGCAGCTTGGGGGAGGGGCGGCACGAGCAGTACTTC.

In DNA, the CDR3 is TGTGCTAGTGGTTTGGTATCAGTCGTCTATGGCTACACCTTC. Protein product: CASGLVSVVYGYTF. The rearrangement uses TRBV12-5 and TRBJ1-2; D call uncertain. Germline CDR1 reads LGHNT; CDR2 reads FRNRAP. This CDR3 is 14 amino acids long. Trimming left V 0 bases short and J 4 bases short, with 9 bases between.

J is TRBJ2-5 and V is TRBV6-5; no definite D call. Near its end, the DNA agrees better with TRBJ2-7, so the J call may be wrong. There are 13 residues in the CDR3. Germline V gives CDR1 MNHEY, CDR2 SVGAGI. The CDR3 coding sequence is TGTGCCAGCAGTTTCCGGAGCTCCTACGAGCAGTACTTC. Encoded protein: CASSFRSSYEQYF.

This clone came up a few times. The chain is built from TRBV10-3 and TRBJ2-7, with 11 bases identical to TRBD2. CDR3 length equals 17 residues. With 0 bases clipped from V and 3 bases from J, the junction kept 7 bases outside the gene matches. CDR1 is ENHRY, CDR2 SYGVKD, per germline. The CDR3 loop reads CAISESTSGASLYEQYF. The CDR3 DNA reads TGTGCCATCAGTGAGTCGACTAGCGGGGCCTCGCTCTACGAGCAGTACTTC.

This rearrangement joins TRBV29-1 to TRBJ1-1; D remains unclear. This CDR3 has 15 amino acids. Trimming removed 7 bases at V and 1 base at J, with 19 bases between. CDR1 and CDR2 from the germline V gene are SQVTM and ANQGSEA. CDR3: CSARRATAGNTEAFF. As DNA, the CDR3 is TGCAGCGCCCGACGGGCAACTGCGGGGAACACTGAAGCTTTCTTT.

This clone was seen a few times. The chain recombines TRBV29-1 with TRBJ1-1, with 7 bases matching TRBD1. The CDR3 spans 15 residues. In germline, CDR1 is SQVTM, CDR2 ANQGSEA. Unmatched junction bases numbered 18, after V lost 4 bases and J lost 10 bases. The CDR3 nucleotides are TGCAGCGTTGCCCCCCCTGGGACAGCCGCAGCTGGAGCTTTCTTT. This gives the protein CSVAPPGTAAAGAFF.

The chain carries TRBV11-2 and TRBJ1-2; weak D call: TRBD1 (6 bases). The CDR3 has 13 residues. Germline CDR1 is SGHAT and CDR2 is FQNNGV. Trimming left V 5 bases short and J 2 bases short, with 9 bases between. CDR3 residues: CASSGQGNYGYTF. In DNA form, the CDR3 reads TGTGCCAGCAGCGGCCAGGGGAACTATGGCTACACCTTC.

The V gene is TRBV5-1, the J gene TRBJ2-7, with 7 bases identical to TRBD2. The trim removed 3 bases at V and 2 bases at J, leaving 8 bases unmatched. This CDR3 region has 15 residues. CDR1 and CDR2 (germline): SGHRS, YFSETQ. The CDR3 coding sequence is TGCGCCAGCAGCTCGTCACCCCGGGAGGCCTACGAGCAGTACTTC. The encoded protein is CASSSSPREAYEQYF.

The chain is built from TRBV12-5 and TRBJ2-4; 7 bases are a match to TRBD1. V trimming: 5 bases; J trimming: 0 bases; junction bases outside the gene matches: 7. Germline values: CDR1 LGHNT, CDR2 FRNRAP. The CDR3 is 16 residues long. The CDR3 protein is CASGPWGQRAKNIQYF. Written as DNA, the CDR3 is TGTGCTAGTGGTCCATGGGGACAGAGAGCCAAAAACATTCAGTACTTC.

The V gene is TRBV11-2, the J gene TRBJ2-7; possibly TRBD1 for D (6 bases). Trimming left V 3 bases short and J 2 bases short, with 8 bases between. This CDR3 region has 13 residues. Germline CDR1 SGHAT, CDR2 FQNNGV. The CDR3 DNA sequence: TGTGCCAGCAGCTTCGCAGGGGCCTACGAGCAGTACTTC. Translating it yields CASSFAGAYEQYF.

The chain has TRBV5-5 and TRBJ2-5; 8 nucleotides agree with TRBD2. V shed 1 base and J 5 bases; nucleotides not matched to a gene: 7. The CDR3 is 15 amino acids. Germline V gene sequence: CDR1 SGHKS, CDR2 YYEKEE (reference sequence). The CDR3 DNA follows: TGTGCCAGCAGCTTGCGGGGGGGCCTGGAGGAGACCCAGTACTTC. Translation: CASSLRGGLEETQYF.

This clone has just a few counts. V is TRBV6-5 and J is TRBJ2-7, with TRBD1 matching 8 bases. Germline-derived CDR1 and CDR2 are MNHEY and SVGAGI. Germline trimming cut 8 bases from V and 2 bases from J; bases unmatched to any gene: 5. The CDR3 extends over 13 amino acids. The CDR3 bases are TGTGCCAGCGGGACAGGAGTACCCTACGAGCAGTACTTC. Translation: CASGTGVPYEQYF.

The chain has TRBV19 and TRBJ1-2; D is uncertain. This CDR3 is 12 amino acids long. Germline CDR1 is LNHDA and CDR2 is SQIVND (reference sequence). V lost 1 base and J lost 6, with 6 bases in between. CDR3 DNA sequence: TGTGCCAGTAGTATAGCTCCGGATGGCTACACCTTC. This sequence encodes CASSIAPDGYTF.

The chain combines TRBV5-4 with TRBJ1-6, with 7 bases fitting TRBD1. This CDR3 contains 15 residues. Germline values: CDR1 SGHNT, CDR2 YYREEE (reference sequence). The trim removed 4 bases at V and 12 bases at J, leaving 13 bases unmatched. The CDR3 region has the DNA TGTGCCAGCAGCCTCTCTGGGACAGACCGTCTACCCCTCCACTTT. This translates into CASSLSGTDRLPLHF. Together with reference TRBV5-4 and TRBJ1-6, the CDR3 gives the full variable domain: ETGVTQSPTHLIKTRGQQVTLRCSSQSGHNTVSWYQQALGQGPQFIFQYYREEENGRGNFPPRFSGLQFPNYSSELNVNALELDDSALYLCASSLSGTDRLPLHFGNGTRLTVT.

This chain uses TRBV7-6 with TRBJ2-5, with TRBD2 identical over 11 bases. The CDR3 is 16 amino acids. The germline V gene has CDR1 SGHVS and CDR2 FNYEAQ. J gave up 4 bases and V 1 base, and 5 bases lay outside the gene matches. CDR3 protein: CASSLGFSGGAETQYF. In DNA, the CDR3 is TGTGCCAGCAGCTTAGGGTTTAGCGGGGGGGCAGAGACCCAGTACTTC.

This clone has more than one count but fewer than ten. The CDR3 DNA is TGTGCCAGCAGCTTGGTTGAAGTCGGAGGGATTAGCACAGATACGCAGTATTTT. Translating gives CASSLVEVGGISTDTQYF. The chain couples TRBV5-6 to TRBJ2-3; a possible D gene is TRBD2 (6 bases). The germline CDR1 and CDR2 sequences are SGHDT and YYEEEE. This CDR3 is built from 18 residues. V lost 0 bases and J 0 bases, leaving 17 bases between the germline ends.

V and J are TRBV6-6 and TRBJ1-1; the match to TRBD1 covers 7 bases. The CDR3 is 13 residues long. V lost 6 bases to trimming and J lost 2 bases; unmatched junction nucleotides: 3. Germline assignment: CDR1 MNHNY and CDR2 SVGAGI (reference sequence). CDR3 loop: CASSRTGNTEAFF. The CDR3 region has the DNA TGTGCCAGCAGCCGGACAGGCAACACTGAAGCTTTCTTT.

The V and J genes are TRBV7-6 and TRBJ2-1; 9 nucleotides align to TRBD1. V trimming: 5 bases; J trimming: 3 bases; junction bases outside the gene matches: 11. Germline V gene data show CDR1 as SGHVS and CDR2 as FNYEAQ. The CDR3 has 17 residues. The CDR3 bases are TGTGCCAGCAGCCGAGTCCCGGGACAGGGCATCTACAATGAGCAGTTCTTC. Protein product: CASSRVPGQGIYNEQFF.

This chain links TRBV2 with TRBJ2-1, with D uncertain. The CDR3 runs to 13 residues. Trimming took off 8 bases at V and 9 bases at J, with 17 bases between the two ends. Germline lookup yields CDR1 SNHLY and CDR2 FYNNEI. CDR3 in amino acids: CASCRVYLGEQFF. The CDR3 nucleotides read TGTGCCAGCTGTCGGGTCTACCTGGGTGAGCAGTTCTTC.

This clone has a handful of counts. The CDR3 here is CASSQDLGSRYEQYF. CDR3 DNA: TGCGCCAGCAGCCAAGATCTCGGGAGTCGGTACGAGCAGTACTTC. This sequence joins TRBV4-1 and TRBJ2-7; D is perhaps TRBD2 (6 bases). Trimming stripped 0 bases from V and 4 bases from J, with 13 bases between. There are 15 residues in the CDR3. CDR1 is MGHRA and CDR2 is YSYEKL in the germline V gene.

V is TRBV21-1 and J is TRBJ1-1. TRBV21-1 is a known pseudogene. The CDR3 length is 12 residues. The CDR3 reads CASASGATEAFF. The CDR3 nucleotides read TGTGCCAGCGCGAGCGGGGCCACTGAAGCTTTCTTT.

The chain links TRBV5-1 to TRBJ2-2; D is unclear. The germline CDR1 and CDR2 sequences are SGHRS and YFSETQ. The CDR3 consists of 14 residues. V shed 2 bases and J shed 6 bases, with 11 bases lying between them. The CDR3 coding sequence is TGCGCCAGCAGCTTTCGCCCTCAGGCCGGGGAGCTGTTTTTT. This encodes CASSFRPQAGELFF.

V usage is TRBV10-3 and J usage is TRBJ1-6, with 10 bases that match TRBD1. With 2 bases clipped from V and 7 bases from J, the junction kept 8 bases outside the gene matches. Germline V gene sequence: CDR1 ENHRY, CDR2 SYGVKD. The CDR3 runs to 17 residues. The CDR3 bases are TGTGCCATCAGTGAGGCCGGGACAGGGGCTCTGAATTCACCCCTCCACTTT. Translated, it gives CAISEAGTGALNSPLHF.

This CDR3 is CASRIRDRENIQYF. CDR3 DNA: TGTGCCAGCAGAATCCGGGACAGGGAGAACATTCAGTACTTC. The gene calls are TRBV28 and TRBJ2-4; TRBD1 matches at 9 bases. V lost 6 bases, J lost 7 bases, and 7 bases stayed unmatched. The V gene's germline CDR1 is MDHEN and CDR2 SYDVKM. The CDR3 contains 14 residues.

In this sample, this clone turned up a few times. This chain links TRBV19 with TRBJ2-1; 13 positions agree with TRBD2. CDR3 length: 14 amino acids. The V gene's germline CDR1 is LNHDA and CDR2 SQIVND (reference sequence). Trimming took 6 bases from V and 6 from J; bases not matched to a gene: 2. The CDR3 DNA follows: TGTGCCAGTAGCTGGACTAGCGGGGGCAATGAGCAGTTCTTC. It codes for CASSWTSGGNEQFF.